Shown below are 16 T cell receptor beta chains from a single sample sequenced in a study of T cells in Graves' hyperthyroidism and ophthalmopathy (dated by TCRdb to about 2019). The library was prepared using multiplex PCR. Sequencing used an Illumina HiSeq 2000. The TCR beta CDR3 regions were amplified from the RNA transcripts. The first round of RT-PCR for the TCR CDR3 was performed with the HTBI primer set and the Qiagen OneStep RT-PCR kit. Clones were called with MiXCR by TCRdb after fastp trimmed the public reads at Q25, and only in-frame beta chains were retained. CDR3 protein sequences are deduplicated, and each keeps its most common genes and DNA. The sample profile shows about 400,000 distinct CDR3 sequences; roughly 25% of them were found once. The ten largest clones take up less than 85% of the sample. Sequencing used blood. The receptors stem from a man in his fifties or sixties with Graves' hyperthyroidism.

The genes are TRBV4-1 and TRBJ2-3; no reliable D call. V was trimmed by 4 bases and J by 5 bases, leaving 13 bases between them. Germline V gene sequence: CDR1 MGHRA, CDR2 YSYEKL. This CDR3 has 14 amino acids. The CDR3 reads CASSRLGDGDTQYF. The CDR3 region has the DNA TGCGCCAGCAGCCGCCTGGGTGACGGAGATACGCAGTATTTT.

This clonotype was picked up many times. The chain combines TRBV28 with TRBJ2-3, with D perhaps being TRBD1 or TRBD2 (5 bases each). This CDR3 is 10 amino acids long. The germline V gene has CDR1 MDHEN and CDR2 SYDVKM. Trimming stripped 5 bases from V and 10 bases from J, with 7 bases between. As DNA, the CDR3 is TGTGCCAGCAGTCAGGGAGCGCAGTATTTT. It yields the protein CASSQGAQYF.

This clonotype was found a few times. This chain connects TRBV3-1 to TRBJ2-4, with D possibly TRBD1 on 5 matching bases. Germline loops: CDR1 LGHDT, CDR2 YNNKEL (reference sequence). Trimming removed 5 bases from V and 1 base from J, with 9 bases in between. The CDR3 runs to 14 residues. The CDR3 DNA reads as TGTGCCAGCAGCGACAGAATGGCCAAAAACATTCAGTACTTC. The encoded protein is CASSDRMAKNIQYF.

J is TRBJ2-1 and V is TRBV19; the match to TRBD2 covers 7 bases. The germline gives CDR1 LNHDA, CDR2 SQIVND (reference sequence). V shed 3 bases, J shed 0 bases, and the junction held 5 bases outside the gene matches. This CDR3 contains 16 residues. The CDR3 sequence: CASSIQLASSYNEQFF. The CDR3, as DNA: TGTGCCAGTAGTATCCAACTAGCGAGCTCCTACAATGAGCAGTTCTTC.

The sample holds many counts of this clonotype. V usage is TRBV7-2 and J usage is TRBJ2-7, with 11 bases that match TRBD2. Trimming cost V 3 bases and J 4 bases; bases outside gene matches: 5. The CDR3 consists of 15 residues. The germline V gene encodes CDR1 SGHTA and CDR2 FQGNSA. In nucleotides, the CDR3 is TGTGCCAGCAGCTTTCCACTAGCGGGGGCGTACGAGCAGTACTTC. This encodes CASSFPLAGAYEQYF.

This clonotype came up many times. The V call is TRBV5-1, the J call TRBJ2-7; D is unresolved. Germline V gives CDR1 SGHRS, CDR2 YFSETQ. The length of the CDR3 is 16 residues. The V end lost 4 bases, the J end lost 6 bases, and 23 bases lay between the germline ends. CDR3 nucleotide sequence: TGCGCCAGCAGCCCCAATGATGTTAGGGCTACGAGCGAGCAGTACTTC. Translating it yields CASSPNDVRATSEQYF.

This clonotype was detected many times. J is TRBJ2-3 and V is TRBV5-6; a weak D match, TRBD2 (5 bases). The CDR3 is 15 residues long. CDR1 SGHDT and CDR2 YYEEEE come from the germline V gene. Trimming stripped 3 bases from V and 1 base from J, with 12 bases between. CDR3 residues: CASSWSGDRTDTQYF. The CDR3, as DNA: TGTGCCAGCAGCTGGAGCGGAGACCGCACAGATACGCAGTATTTT. Full variable domain (missing parts from reference TRBV5-6 and TRBJ2-3): DAGVTQSPTHLIKTRGQQVTLRCSPKSGHDTVSWYQQALGQGPQFIFQYYEEEERQRGNFPDRFSGHQFPNYSSELNVNALLLGDSALYLCASSWSGDRTDTQYFGPGTRLTVL.

This clonotype was counted a few times. The chain combines TRBV12-5 with TRBJ2-7; no clear D. V was shortened by 7 bases and J by 3 bases, with 16 bases between the two germline ends. The CDR3 covers 14 residues. The V gene's germline CDR1 is LGHNT and CDR2 FRNRAP. This CDR3 reads CASAPAGLDYEQYF. Written as DNA, the CDR3 is TGTGCTAGTGCCCCCGCAGGTCTGGACTACGAGCAGTACTTC.

This clonotype has just a few counts. The V gene is TRBV7-8, the J gene TRBJ2-4; 8 nucleotides align to TRBD1. The V gene end was trimmed by 1 base and the J gene end by 2 bases; junction bases not matched to a gene: 1. Germline lookup yields CDR1 SGHVS and CDR2 FQNEAQ. The CDR3 contains 15 residues. The CDR3 spells CASSLGTGTKNIQYF. In nucleotides, the CDR3 is TGTGCCAGCAGCTTAGGGACAGGGACCAAAAACATTCAGTACTTC.

The gene calls are TRBV20-1 and TRBJ1-6; TRBD1 might be the D (5 bases). The V end was cut by 1 base, the J end by 7 bases, with 17 bases between. CDR3 size: 16 residues. CDR1 DFQATT and CDR2 SNEGSKA come from the germline V gene (reference sequence). CDR3 in DNA: TGCAGTGCTAGAGGGGGCGGAGGGAGAGCCAATTCACCCCTCCACTTT. This encodes CSARGGGGRANSPLHF.

There are many counts of this clonotype. The rearrangement uses TRBV7-3 and TRBJ2-1, with TRBD2 matching 9 bases. Trimming cost V 5 bases and J 7 bases; bases outside gene matches: 6. In germline, CDR1 is SGHTA, CDR2 FQGTGA. The CDR3 runs to 14 residues. The CDR3 here is CASSVTSGKNEQFF. The CDR3 DNA reads as TGTGCCAGCAGCGTGACTAGCGGAAAGAATGAGCAGTTCTTC.

Note on this clonotype: A single base separates this from a much larger clone, so it may be a read error. The J gene is TRBJ2-1, the V gene TRBV12-3 or TRBV12-4, with D perhaps matching TRBD2 (6 bases). V was clipped by 4 bases and J by 6 bases, with 22 bases between them. The CDR3 runs to 17 residues. In nucleotides, the CDR3 is TGTGCCAGCAGTTCTTACAGGCGAAAGCTTAGCGGCAATGAGCAGTTCTTC. Protein: CASSSYRRKLSGNEQFF.

This clonotype was found many times. The chain recombines TRBV28 with TRBJ1-1; 9 bases are a match to TRBD1. The CDR3 covers 15 residues. CDR1 is MDHEN and CDR2 is SYDVKM in the germline V gene. With V trimmed by 6 bases and J by 1 base, 6 bases remained unmatched. Here the CDR3 DNA reads TGTGCCAGCAGCAACAGGGGGCTCGGGAACACTGAAGCTTTCTTT. Translation gives CASSNRGLGNTEAFF.

The chain uses TRBV11-3 and TRBJ2-5; tentatively, D is TRBD2 (5 bases). The length of the CDR3 is 15 residues. CDR1 SGHNT and CDR2 YENEEA come from the germline V gene. The ends were cut back, 5 bases at V and 1 base at J, with 14 bases in the middle. The CDR3 DNA follows: TGTGCCAGCAGCCGACGGGGAAACTCCCAAGAGACCCAGTACTTC. Translating it yields CASSRRGNSQETQYF.

The V and J genes are TRBV7-2 and TRBJ1-5; D unresolved. V was shortened by 1 base and J by 6 bases, with 10 bases between the two germline ends. Germline-derived CDR1 and CDR2 are SGHTA and FQGNSA. The CDR3 length is 14 residues. In nucleotides, the CDR3 is TGTGCCAGCAGCTTAGAGGAGTCCGGTCAGCCCCAGCATTTT. Encoded protein: CASSLEESGQPQHF.

This clonotype came up many times. The V gene is TRBV7-6, the J gene TRBJ2-7; 8 bases are a match to TRBD2. Trimming took 1 base from V and 2 from J; bases not matched to a gene: 7. This CDR3 is built from 16 residues. The germline CDR1 and CDR2 sequences are SGHVS and FNYEAQ. The CDR3 here is CASSLVASGPTYEQYF. CDR3 nucleotides: TGTGCCAGCAGCTTAGTGGCTAGCGGGCCGACCTACGAGCAGTACTTC.